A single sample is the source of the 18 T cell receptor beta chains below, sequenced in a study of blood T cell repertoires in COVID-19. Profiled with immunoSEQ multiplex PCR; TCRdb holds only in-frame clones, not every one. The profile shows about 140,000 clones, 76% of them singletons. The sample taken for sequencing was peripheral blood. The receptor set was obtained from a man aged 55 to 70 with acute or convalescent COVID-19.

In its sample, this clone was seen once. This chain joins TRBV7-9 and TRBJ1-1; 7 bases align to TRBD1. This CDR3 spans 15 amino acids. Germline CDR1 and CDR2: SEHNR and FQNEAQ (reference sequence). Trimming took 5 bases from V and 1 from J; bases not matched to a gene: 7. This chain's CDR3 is CASSPRQGTNTEAFF. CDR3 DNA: TGTGCCAGCAGCCCAAGACAGGGTACGAACACTGAAGCTTTCTTT.

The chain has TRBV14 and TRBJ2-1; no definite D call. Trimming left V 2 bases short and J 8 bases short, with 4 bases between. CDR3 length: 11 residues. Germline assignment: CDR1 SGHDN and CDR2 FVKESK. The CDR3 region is CASSQSYEQFF. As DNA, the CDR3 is TGTGCCAGCAGCCAAAGCTATGAGCAGTTCTTC.

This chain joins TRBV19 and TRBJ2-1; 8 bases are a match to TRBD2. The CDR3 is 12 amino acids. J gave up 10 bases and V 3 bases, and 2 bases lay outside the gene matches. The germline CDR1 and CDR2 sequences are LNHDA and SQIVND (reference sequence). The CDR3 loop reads CASSIWTSEQFF. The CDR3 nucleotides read TGTGCCAGTAGTATCTGGACTAGCGAGCAGTTCTTC.

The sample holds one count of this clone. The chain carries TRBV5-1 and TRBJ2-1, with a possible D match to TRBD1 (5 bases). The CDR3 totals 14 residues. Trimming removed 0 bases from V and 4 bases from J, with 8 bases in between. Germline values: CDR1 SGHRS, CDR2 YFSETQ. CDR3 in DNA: TGCGCCAGCAGCTTGGAGACAGCTTACAATGAGCAGTTCTTC. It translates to CASSLETAYNEQFF.

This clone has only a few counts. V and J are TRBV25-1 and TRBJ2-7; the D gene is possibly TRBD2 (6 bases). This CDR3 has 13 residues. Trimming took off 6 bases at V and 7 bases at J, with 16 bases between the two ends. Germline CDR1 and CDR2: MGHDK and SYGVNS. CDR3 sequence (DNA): TGTGCCAGCAGCCCCCGGGGGTTCGGGGAGCAGTACTTC. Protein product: CASSPRGFGEQYF.

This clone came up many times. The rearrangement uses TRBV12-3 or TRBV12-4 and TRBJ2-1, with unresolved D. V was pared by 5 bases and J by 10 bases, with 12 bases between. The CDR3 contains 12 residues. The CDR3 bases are TGTGCCAGCAGTCCCGATCCCCGGGAGCAGTTCTTC. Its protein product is CASSPDPREQFF.

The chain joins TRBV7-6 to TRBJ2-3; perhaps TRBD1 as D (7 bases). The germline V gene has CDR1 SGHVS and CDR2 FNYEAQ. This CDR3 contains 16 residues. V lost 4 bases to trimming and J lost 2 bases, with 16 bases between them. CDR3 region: CASSSQGGKFTDTQYF. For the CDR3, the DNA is TGTGCCAGCAGCTCTCAGGGGGGTAAATTCACAGATACGCAGTATTTT.

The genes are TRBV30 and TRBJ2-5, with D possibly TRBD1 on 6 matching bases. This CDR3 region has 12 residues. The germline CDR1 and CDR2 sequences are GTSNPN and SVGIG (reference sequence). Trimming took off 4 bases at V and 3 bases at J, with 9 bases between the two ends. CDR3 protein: CAWKNREETQYF. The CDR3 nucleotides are TGTGCCTGGAAAAACAGGGAAGAGACCCAGTACTTC. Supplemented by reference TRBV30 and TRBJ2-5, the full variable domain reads SQTIHQWPATLVQPVGSPLSLECTVEGTSNPNLYWYRQAAGRGLQLLFYSVGIGQISSEVPQNLSASRPQDRQFILSSKKLLLSDSGFYLCAWKNREETQYFGPGTRLLVL.

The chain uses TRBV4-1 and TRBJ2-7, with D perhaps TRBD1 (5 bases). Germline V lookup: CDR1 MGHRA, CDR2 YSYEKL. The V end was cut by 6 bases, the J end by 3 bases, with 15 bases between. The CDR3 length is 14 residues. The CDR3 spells CASRETANYYEQYF. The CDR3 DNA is TGCGCCAGCAGAGAGACAGCCAATTACTACGAGCAGTACTTC.

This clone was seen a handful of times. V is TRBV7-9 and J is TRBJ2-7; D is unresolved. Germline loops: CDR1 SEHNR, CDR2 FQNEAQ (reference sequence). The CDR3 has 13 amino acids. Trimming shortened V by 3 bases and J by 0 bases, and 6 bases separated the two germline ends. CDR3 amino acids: CASSLASSYEQYF. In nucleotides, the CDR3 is TGTGCCAGCAGCTTGGCTAGCTCCTACGAGCAGTACTTC.

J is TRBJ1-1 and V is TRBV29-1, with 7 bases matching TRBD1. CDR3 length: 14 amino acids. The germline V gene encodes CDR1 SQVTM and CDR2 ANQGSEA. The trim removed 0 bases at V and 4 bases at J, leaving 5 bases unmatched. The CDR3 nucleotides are TGCAGCGTTGAAGATCGGACAGGAGGCACTGAAGCTTTCTTT. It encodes CSVEDRTGGTEAFF.

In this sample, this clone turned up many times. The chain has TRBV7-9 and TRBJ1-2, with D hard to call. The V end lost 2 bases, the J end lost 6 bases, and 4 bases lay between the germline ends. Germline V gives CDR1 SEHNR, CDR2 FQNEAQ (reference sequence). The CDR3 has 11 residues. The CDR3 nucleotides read TGTGCCAGCAGCTTAATAGATGGCTACACCTTC. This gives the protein CASSLIDGYTF.

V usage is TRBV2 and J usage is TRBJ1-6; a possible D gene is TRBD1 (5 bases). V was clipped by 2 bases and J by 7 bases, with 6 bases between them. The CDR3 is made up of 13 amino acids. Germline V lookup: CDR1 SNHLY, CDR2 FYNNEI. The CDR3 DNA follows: TGTGCCAGCAGTGAACGACAGAATTCACCCCTCCACTTT. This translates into CASSERQNSPLHF. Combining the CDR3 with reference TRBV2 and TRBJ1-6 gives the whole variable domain EPEVTQTPSHQVTQMGQEVILRCVPISNHLYFYWYRQILGQKVEFLVSFYNNEISEKSEIFDDQFSVERPDGSNFTLKIRSTKLEDSAMYFCASSERQNSPLHFGNGTRLTVT.

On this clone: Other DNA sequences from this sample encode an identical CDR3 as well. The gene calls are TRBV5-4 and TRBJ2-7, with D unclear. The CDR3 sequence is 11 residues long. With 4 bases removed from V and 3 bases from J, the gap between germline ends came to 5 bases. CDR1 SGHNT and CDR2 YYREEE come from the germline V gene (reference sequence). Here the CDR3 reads CASSRGYEQYF. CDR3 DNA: TGTGCCAGCAGCCGCGGCTACGAGCAGTACTTC.

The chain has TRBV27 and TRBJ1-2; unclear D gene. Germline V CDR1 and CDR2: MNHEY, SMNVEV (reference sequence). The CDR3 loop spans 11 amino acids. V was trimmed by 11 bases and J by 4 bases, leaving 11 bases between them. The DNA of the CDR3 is TGTGCCGCACGGTCGGGCTATGGCTACACCTTC. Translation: CAARSGYGYTF.

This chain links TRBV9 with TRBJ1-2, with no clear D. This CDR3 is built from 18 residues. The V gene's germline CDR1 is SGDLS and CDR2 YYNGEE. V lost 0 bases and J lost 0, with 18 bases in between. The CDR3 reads CASSVGWASSLANYGYTF. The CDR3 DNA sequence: TGTGCCAGCAGCGTAGGGTGGGCATCCTCGTTAGCTAACTATGGCTACACCTTC.

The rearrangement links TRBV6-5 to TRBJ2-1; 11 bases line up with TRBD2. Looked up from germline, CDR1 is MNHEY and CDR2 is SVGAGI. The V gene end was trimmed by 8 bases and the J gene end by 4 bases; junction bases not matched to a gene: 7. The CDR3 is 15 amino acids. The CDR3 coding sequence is TGTGCCAGCGTCGGTAGCGGGAGGGTTTACAATGAGCAGTTCTTC. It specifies CASVGSGRVYNEQFF.

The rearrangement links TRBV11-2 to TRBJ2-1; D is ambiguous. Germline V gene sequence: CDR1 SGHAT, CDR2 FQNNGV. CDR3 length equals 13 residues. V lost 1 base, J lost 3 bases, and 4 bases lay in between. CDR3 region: CASSLVHYNEQFF. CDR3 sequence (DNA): TGTGCCAGCAGCTTAGTTCACTACAATGAGCAGTTCTTC.